One sample yielded the 18 T cell receptor delta chains listed below, sequenced in a study of γδ T cells in repeated Plasmodium falciparum infection. Bulk repertoires came from Vgamma9/Vdelta2+ or Vdelta2-negative gammadelta T cells flow-sorted from PBMC. TCRdb called clones from the multiplex PCR reads again using CATT. Here the sample spans about 57,000 delta-chain clones, around 1.5% being singletons. Source material: gamma-delta T cells from blood. Source of these receptors: a pool of human donors (malaria-infected and uninfected, not separated).

The chain has TRDV1 and TRDJ1; 10 bases are shared with TRDD3. TCRdb supplies no J gene; here it was assigned by aligning the nucleotide sequence to germline. The CDR3 has 19 residues. Germline loops: CDR1 TSWWSYY, CDR2 QGS. J gave up 3 bases and V 3 bases, and 16 bases lay outside the gene matches. CDR3 sequence: CALGDSSGLGDRKSDKLIF. CDR3 nucleotide sequence: TGTGCTCTTGGGGATTCTTCGGGGCTGGGGGATAGGAAATCCGATAAACTCATCTTT.

By frequency in the sample, this clone is medium-sized (0.01 to 0.1%). The same CDR3 is also encoded by other DNA sequences in this sample. The chain is built from TRDV2 and TRDJ1; 8 bases map to TRDD3. V shed 0 bases and J 4 bases; nucleotides not matched to a gene: 3. This CDR3 contains 14 residues. CDR1 is GEAIGNYY, CDR2 EKD, per germline. The CDR3 reads CACDTGIRYDKLIF. The CDR3 nucleotides are TGTGCCTGTGACACCGGGATACGCTACGATAAACTCATCTTT.

At least ten counts were recorded for this clone. The chain is built from TRDV1 and TRDJ1; TRDD3 aligns across 13 bases. CDR1 and CDR2 (germline): TSWWSYY, QGS. CDR3 size: 25 residues. Trimming took 2 bases from V and 1 from J; bases not matched to a gene: 28. CDR3 sequence (DNA): TGTGCTCTTGGGGAAAGTAAGTGGTGCCCTCGTGATTACTGGGGGATACGCCTTTCCACCGATAAACTCATCTTT. It yields the protein CALGESKWCPRDYWGIRLSTDKLIF.

This clone has a count of ten or more. TCRdb's protein, taken from a much larger clone, differs from this DNA's translation at residue 6, likely owing to a read error; the protein displayed comes from the DNA. The chain is built from TRDV1 and TRDJ1, with a tentative D call TRDD3 (6 bases). TCRdb leaves out the J gene; it was filled in here by matching the DNA to germline. With 2 bases removed from V and 1 base from J, the gap between germline ends came to 14 bases. This CDR3 is built from 16 residues. Germline CDR1 and CDR2: TSWWSYY and QGS. CDR3 nucleotides: TGTGCTCTTGGGGAAGGTGGGGGGGGACCCACCGATAAACTCATCTTT. The encoded protein is CALGEGGGGPTDKLIF.

J is TRDJ1 and V is TRDV2; TRDD3 matches 10 bases. Assignment of the J gene here rests on matching the DNA to germline, because TCRdb gives none. J gave up 0 bases and V 2 bases, and 5 bases lay outside the gene matches. Germline values: CDR1 GEAIGNYY, CDR2 EKD. This CDR3 has 16 residues. DNA of the CDR3: TGTGCCTGTGACATTGGGGGATACTTTGACACCGATAAACTCATCTTT. It codes for CACDIGGYFDTDKLIF.

Turning to this clone: TCRdb shows a much larger clone's protein in place of this DNA's translation, and the two differ at residue 5, likely through a read error; the protein shown is translated from the DNA. This chain uses TRDV1 with TRDJ1, with D possibly matching TRDD3 (6 bases). TCRdb carries no J gene annotation; the J gene was assigned here by matching the DNA with germline. CDR1 is TSWWSYY and CDR2 is QGS in the germline V gene. Trimming removed 4 bases at V and 0 bases at J, with 21 bases between. The CDR3 has 18 residues. CDR3 DNA sequence: TGTGCTCTTGGGGGACAACTACGATGGGGATCGTACACCGATAAACTCATCTTT. It encodes CALGGQLRWGSYTDKLIF.

For this clone: TCRdb's listed protein matches a much larger clone and diverges from this DNA's translation at residue 24, likely through a read error; the protein shown comes from the DNA. No J gene call was made, and the V gene is TRDV1; no DNA check was done on the table's D call, TRDD3. The germline CDR1 and CDR2 sequences are TSWWSYY and QGS. CDR3 length: 26 residues. This chain's CDR3 is CALGEPSPFSTFILLGAPAYTDKPIF. As DNA, the CDR3 is TGTGCTCTTGGGGAACCTTCACCCTTTTCTACGTTTATACTACTGGGGGCCCCGGCGTACACCGATAAACCCATCTTT.

This clone was picked up many times. With only one base between it and a far larger clone, this is likely a read error. This specimen includes other DNA sequences encoding the same CDR3. The gene calls are TRDV1 and TRDJ1; possibly TRDD2 for D (6 bases). The CDR3 has 17 amino acids. Germline V CDR1 and CDR2: TSWWSYY, QGS. The V and J ends lost 1 base and 7 bases respectively, with 22 bases between them. The CDR3 DNA sequence: TGTGCTCTTGGGGAACCCTTATCTTCCTGGGCAGGGCGTAAACTCATCTTT. Amino acids: CALGEPLSSWAGRKLIF.

This clone was counted only a few times. TCRdb's listed protein matches a much larger clone and diverges from this DNA's translation at residue 10, likely through a read error; the protein shown comes from the DNA. V gene TRAV38-2/DV8 combines with J gene TRDJ1; D is possibly TRDD2 (5 bases). CDR1 and CDR2 from the germline V gene are TSESDYY and QEAYKQQN. This CDR3 region has 25 residues. V lost 0 bases and J 6 bases, leaving 45 bases between the germline ends. The CDR3 here is CAYRSAFHVGSSPPYSEFPPHKLIF. The CDR3 nucleotides read TGTGCTTATAGGAGCGCGTTCCACGTGGGCTCTTCCCCACCGTACTCTGAGTTCCCTCCGCATAAACTCATCTTT.

On this clone itself: With only one base between it and a far larger clone, this is likely a read error. This CDR3 is also generated by other DNA sequences in the sample. J is TRDJ1 and V is TRDV1; a possible D gene is TRDD2 (6 bases). This CDR3 has 25 amino acids. Per germline, CDR1 TSWWSYY and CDR2 QGS. V lost 3 bases to trimming and J lost 0 bases, with 41 bases between them. CDR3 sequence (DNA): TGTGCTCTTGGGGAGCGGGGTCCTACCCACAACCCTGTCAGGCGGGATTTGAAGTACACCGATAAACTCATCTTT. It encodes CALGERGPTHNPVRRDLKYTDKLIF.

As concerns this clone: The translation of this DNA and the TCRdb protein of a much larger clone differ at residue 3, probably owing to a read error; the protein shown here is translated from the DNA. The CDR3 loop reads CAYEPAAKWGRDKLIF. CDR3 bases: TGTGCCTATGAACCTGCGGCCAAATGGGGGAGAGATAAACTCATCTTT. This chain uses TRDV2 with TRDJ1; 7 nucleotides line up with TRDD3. The germline gives CDR1 GEAIGNYY, CDR2 EKD. The V segment lost 8 bases and the J segment 5 bases; nucleotides outside the gene matches: 19. The CDR3 contains 16 residues.

The V call is TRDV1, the J call TRDJ1, with 12 positions matching TRDD3. The J gene is not listed in TCRdb, so it was assigned here from a DNA match to germline. After removal of 0 bases from V and 7 bases from J, the junction contained 30 bases not matched to a gene. Germline V lookup: CDR1 TSWWSYY, CDR2 QGS. This CDR3 spans 24 amino acids. CDR3 sequence (DNA): TGTGCTCTTGGGGAACTAAGGTACCCTATACCAGTGCGTACCTACTGGGGGATACCGGGTAAACTCATCTTT. This encodes CALGELRYPIPVRTYWGIPGKLIF.

This clone has a count of ten or more. A far larger clone is one base from this, pointing to a likely read error. The sample contains more than one DNA sequence encoding this CDR3. CDR3 coding DNA: TGTGCCCTTGGGGAATCCAGCGGCTACTGGGGGTACGACACCGATAAACTCATCTTT. It yields the protein CALGESSGYWGYDTDKLIF. V usage is TRDV1 and J usage is TRDJ1; 8 bases match TRDD3. Germline CDR1 is TSWWSYY and CDR2 is QGS. This CDR3 region has 19 residues.

In regard to this clone: A far larger clone is a single base away, which makes a read error likely. This sample includes further DNA sequences coding for the same CDR3. There is no J gene call, but TRAV38-2/DV8 is given as the V gene. Germline assignment: CDR1 TSESDYY and CDR2 QEAYKQQN. The CDR3 sequence is 19 residues long. Here the CDR3 DNA reads TGTGCTTATAGGACCCGATTTCCCTTAGTACCCGTAATTACCGATAAACTCATCTTC. As protein: CAYRTRFPLVPVITDKLIF.

For this clone: The protein given by TCRdb reflects a much larger clone and differs at residue 11 from this DNA's translation, likely from a read error; the protein shown is the DNA's translation. The V call is TRDV1, the J call TRDJ2; D is unresolved. The J gene was not available in TCRdb and was assigned here by matching the DNA to germline segments. V was cut by 3 bases and J by 0 bases, with 32 bases left in between. Germline V gene data show CDR1 as TSWWSYY and CDR2 as QGS. The CDR3 covers 23 residues. CDR3 nucleotides: TGTGCTCTTGGGGATCCCCCGGAAGGTTGGGAGATTGTGTCTATCCCTTTGACAGCACAACTCTTCTTT. It codes for CALGDPPEGWEIVSIPLTAQLFF.

The rearrangement uses TRDV1 and TRDJ1; 11 bases match TRDD3. V was pared by 7 bases and J by 0 bases, with 10 bases of the junction left unmatched. The CDR3 sequence is 17 residues long. Germline V gene lookup returns CDR1 TSWWSYY and CDR2 QGS. CDR3 bases: TGTGCTCTTGTGCTATTCCTACTGGGGGATAACACCGATAAACTCATCTTT. It codes for CALVLFLLGDNTDKLIF.

Comment on this clone: TCRdb attributes to this sequence the protein of a much larger clone, which differs from the DNA translation at residue 21; a read error is likely, and the protein displayed is translated from the DNA. This rearrangement joins TRDV3 to TRDJ1, with 9 bases aligning to TRDD3. Germline V CDR1 and CDR2: TVYSNPD, GDNSRS (reference sequence). The CDR3 extends over 24 amino acids. In DNA, the CDR3 is TGTGCCTCACTTATACCCCAGGGATTCCACGGGTTCTGGGGGATCAGGCTGATCACCGATGAACTCATCTTT. Residues: CASLIPQGFHGFWGIRLITDELIF.

With regard to this clone: The TCRdb record carries a much larger clone's protein, which differs from this DNA's translation at residue 3; a read error is the likely cause, and the protein listed here is the DNA translation. V is TRDV3 and J is TRDJ1; a weak D match, TRDD2 (6 bases). Germline matching of the DNA provided the J gene here, since TCRdb leaves it blank. Germline V gene data show CDR1 as TVYSNPD and CDR2 as GDNSRS (reference sequence). V gave up 4 bases and J gave up 1 base, with 37 bases separating them. The CDR3 length is 21 residues. The CDR3 sequence is CASVGPSPILESPGATDKLIF. The CDR3 nucleotides are TGTGCCTCTGTGGGACCTTCCCCAATCCTCGAATCACCCGGAGCCACCGATAAACTCATCTTT.